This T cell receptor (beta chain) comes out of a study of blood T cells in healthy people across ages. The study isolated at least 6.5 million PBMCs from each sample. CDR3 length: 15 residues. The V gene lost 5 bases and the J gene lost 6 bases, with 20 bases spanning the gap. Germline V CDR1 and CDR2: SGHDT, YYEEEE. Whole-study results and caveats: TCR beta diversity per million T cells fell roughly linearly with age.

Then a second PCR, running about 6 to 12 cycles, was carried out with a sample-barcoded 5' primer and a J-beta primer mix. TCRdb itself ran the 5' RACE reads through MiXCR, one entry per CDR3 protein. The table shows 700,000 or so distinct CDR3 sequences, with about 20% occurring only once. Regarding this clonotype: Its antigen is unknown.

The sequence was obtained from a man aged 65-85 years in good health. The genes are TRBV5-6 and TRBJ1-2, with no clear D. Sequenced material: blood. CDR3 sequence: CASRPWPFEDDGYTF. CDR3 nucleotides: TGTGCCAGCAGACCGTGGCCTTTTGAGGACGATGGCTACACCTTC.